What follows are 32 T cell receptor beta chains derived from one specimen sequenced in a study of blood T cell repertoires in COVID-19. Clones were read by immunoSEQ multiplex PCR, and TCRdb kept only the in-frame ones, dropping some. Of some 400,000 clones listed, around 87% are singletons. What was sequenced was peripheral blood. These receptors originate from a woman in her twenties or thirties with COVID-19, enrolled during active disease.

In DNA, the CDR3 is TGTGCCAGCAGCTCGACAATAACTAATGAAAAACTGTTTTTT. It is translated as CASSSTITNEKLFF. This chain links TRBV6-6 with TRBJ1-4; D gene ambiguous. V dropped 6 bases and J dropped 1 base, with 9 bases sitting between them. There are 14 residues in the CDR3. Germline V gene sequence: CDR1 MNHNY, CDR2 SVGAGI (reference sequence).

The DNA of the CDR3 is TGTGCCAGCAGCGTAGCCATGGGACTAGCGATAAGAGGCAATGAGCAGTTCTTC. The encoded protein is CASSVAMGLAIRGNEQFF. The rearrangement links TRBV9 to TRBJ2-1; TRBD2 aligns across 10 bases. J lost 6 bases, V lost 0 bases, and 12 bases had no gene match. CDR1 and CDR2 (germline): SGDLS, YYNGEE. The CDR3 contains 18 residues.

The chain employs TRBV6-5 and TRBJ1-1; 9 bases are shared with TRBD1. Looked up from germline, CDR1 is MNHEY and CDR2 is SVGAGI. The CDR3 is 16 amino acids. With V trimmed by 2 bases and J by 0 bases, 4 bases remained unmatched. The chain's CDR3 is CASSYRDRVMNTEAFF. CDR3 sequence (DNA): TGTGCCAGCAGTTACCGGGACAGGGTGATGAACACTGAAGCTTTCTTT.

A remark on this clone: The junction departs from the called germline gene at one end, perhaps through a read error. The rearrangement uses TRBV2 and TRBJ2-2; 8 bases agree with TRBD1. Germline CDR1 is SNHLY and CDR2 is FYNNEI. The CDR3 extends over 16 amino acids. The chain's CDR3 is CASSEDQGAKTGELFF. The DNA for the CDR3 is TGTGCCAGCAGTGAAGATCAGGGGGCGAAGACCGGGGAGCTGTTTTTT. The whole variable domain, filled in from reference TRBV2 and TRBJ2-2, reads EPEVTQTPSHQVTQMGQEVILRCVPISNHLYFYWYRQILGQKVEFLVSFYNNEISEKSEIFDDQFSVERPDGSNFTLKIRSTKLEDSAMYFCASSEDQGAKTGELFFGEGSRLTVL.

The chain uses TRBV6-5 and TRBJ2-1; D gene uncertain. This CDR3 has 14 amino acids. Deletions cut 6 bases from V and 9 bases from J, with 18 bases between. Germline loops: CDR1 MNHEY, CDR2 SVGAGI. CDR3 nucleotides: TGTGCCAGCAGCCTCGTGACTTCAGCCTTTGAGCAGTTCTTC. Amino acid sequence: CASSLVTSAFEQFF.

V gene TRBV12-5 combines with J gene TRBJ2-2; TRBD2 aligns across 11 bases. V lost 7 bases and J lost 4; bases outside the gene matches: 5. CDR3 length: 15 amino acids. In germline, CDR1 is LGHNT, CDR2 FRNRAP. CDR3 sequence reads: CASAHTSGSTGELFF. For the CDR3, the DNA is TGTGCTAGTGCCCATACTAGCGGGAGCACCGGGGAGCTGTTTTTT. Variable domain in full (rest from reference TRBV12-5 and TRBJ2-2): DARVTQTPRHKVTEMGQEVTMRCQPILGHNTVFWYRQTMMQGLELLAYFRNRAPLDDSGMPKDRFSAEMPDATLATLKIQPSEPRDSAVYFCASAHTSGSTGELFFGEGSRLTVL.

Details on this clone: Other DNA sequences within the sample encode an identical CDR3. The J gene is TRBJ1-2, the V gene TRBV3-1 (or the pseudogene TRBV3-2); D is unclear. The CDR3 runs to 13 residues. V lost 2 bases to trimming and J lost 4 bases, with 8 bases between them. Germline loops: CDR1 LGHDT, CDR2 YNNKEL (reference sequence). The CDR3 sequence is CASSQRSGYGYTF. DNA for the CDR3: TGTGCCAGCAGCCAACGGTCCGGCTATGGCTACACCTTC.

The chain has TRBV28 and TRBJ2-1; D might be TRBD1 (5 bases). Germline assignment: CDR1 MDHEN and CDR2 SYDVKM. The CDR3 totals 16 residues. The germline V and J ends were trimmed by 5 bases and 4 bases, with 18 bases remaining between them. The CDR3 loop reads CASSPRVGPPYNEQFF. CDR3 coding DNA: TGTGCCAGCAGTCCTCGGGTGGGGCCGCCATACAATGAGCAGTTCTTC.

The CDR3 region is CASSQDHPAGQPQHF. The DNA for the CDR3 is TGCGCCAGCAGCCAAGACCACCCGGCGGGTCAGCCCCAGCATTTT. The chain uses TRBV4-1 and TRBJ1-5; D ambiguous. Germline loops: CDR1 MGHRA, CDR2 YSYEKL. CDR3 length equals 15 residues. With 0 bases removed from V and 6 bases from J, the gap between germline ends came to 12 bases.

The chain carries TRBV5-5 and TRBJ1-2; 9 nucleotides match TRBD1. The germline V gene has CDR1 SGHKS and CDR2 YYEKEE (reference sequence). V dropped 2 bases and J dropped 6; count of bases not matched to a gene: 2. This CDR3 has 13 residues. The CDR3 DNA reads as TGTGCCAGCAGCTTCCGGGACAGGGATGGCTACACCTTC. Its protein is CASSFRDRDGYTF.

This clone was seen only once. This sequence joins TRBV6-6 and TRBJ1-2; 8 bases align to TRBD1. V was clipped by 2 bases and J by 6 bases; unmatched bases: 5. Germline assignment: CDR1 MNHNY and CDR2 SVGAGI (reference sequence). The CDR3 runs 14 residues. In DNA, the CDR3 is TGTGCCAGCAGTTACCCCCAGGGGGCAAATGGCTACACCTTC. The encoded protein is CASSYPQGANGYTF.

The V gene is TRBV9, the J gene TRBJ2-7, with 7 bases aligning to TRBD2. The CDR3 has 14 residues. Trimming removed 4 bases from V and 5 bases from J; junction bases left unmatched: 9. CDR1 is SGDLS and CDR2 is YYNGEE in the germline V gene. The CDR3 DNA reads TGTGCCAGCAGCAGCCGGGACTACCTTGACGAGCAGTACTTC. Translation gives CASSSRDYLDEQYF.

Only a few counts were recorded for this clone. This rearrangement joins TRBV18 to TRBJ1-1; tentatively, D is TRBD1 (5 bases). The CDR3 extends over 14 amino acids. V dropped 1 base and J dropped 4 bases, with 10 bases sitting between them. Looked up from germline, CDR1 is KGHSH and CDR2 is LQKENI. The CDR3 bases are TGTGCCAGCTCACCACTGCGGGGCCTCACTGAAGCTTTCTTT. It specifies CASSPLRGLTEAFF.

The CDR3 loop reads CASLDSVMEKLFF. In DNA, the CDR3 is TGTGCCAGTCTGGACAGTGTTATGGAAAAACTGTTTTTT. The chain uses TRBV19 and TRBJ1-4; a weak D match, TRBD1 (6 bases). V was pared by 8 bases and J by 8 bases, with 15 bases between. Germline V CDR1 and CDR2: LNHDA, SQIVND (reference sequence). This CDR3 spans 13 amino acids.

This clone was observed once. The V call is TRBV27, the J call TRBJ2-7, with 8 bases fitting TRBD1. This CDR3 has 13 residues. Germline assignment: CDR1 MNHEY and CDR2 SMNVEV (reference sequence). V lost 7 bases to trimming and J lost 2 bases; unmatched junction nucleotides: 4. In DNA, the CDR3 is TGTGCCAGCAACTTGACAGGGGCCTACGAGCAGTACTTC. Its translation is CASNLTGAYEQYF.

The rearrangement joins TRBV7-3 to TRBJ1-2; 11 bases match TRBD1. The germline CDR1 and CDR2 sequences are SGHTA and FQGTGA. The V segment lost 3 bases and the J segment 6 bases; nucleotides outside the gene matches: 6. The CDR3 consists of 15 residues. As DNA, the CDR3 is TGTGCCAGCAGCTTTCGACCGGGACAGGGGGATGGCTACACCTTC. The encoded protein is CASSFRPGQGDGYTF.

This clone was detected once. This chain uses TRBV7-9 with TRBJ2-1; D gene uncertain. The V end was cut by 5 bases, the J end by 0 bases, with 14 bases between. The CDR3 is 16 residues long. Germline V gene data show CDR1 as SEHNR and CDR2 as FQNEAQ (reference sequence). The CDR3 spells CASSRRAGSSYNEQFF. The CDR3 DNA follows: TGTGCCAGCAGCCGCCGAGCAGGCAGCTCCTACAATGAGCAGTTCTTC. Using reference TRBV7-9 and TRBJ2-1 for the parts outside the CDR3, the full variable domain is DTGVSQNPRHKITKRGQNVTFRCDPISEHNRLYWYRQTLGQGPEFLTYFQNEAQLEKSRLLSDRFSAERPKGSFSTLEIQRTEQGDSAMYLCASSRRAGSSYNEQFFGPGTRLTVL.

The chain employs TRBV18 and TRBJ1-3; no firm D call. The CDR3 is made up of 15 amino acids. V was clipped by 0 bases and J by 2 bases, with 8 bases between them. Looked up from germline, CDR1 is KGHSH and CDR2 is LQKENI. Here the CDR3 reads CASSPPELTGNTIYF. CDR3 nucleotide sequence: TGTGCCAGCTCACCACCCGAACTCACTGGAAACACCATATATTTT.

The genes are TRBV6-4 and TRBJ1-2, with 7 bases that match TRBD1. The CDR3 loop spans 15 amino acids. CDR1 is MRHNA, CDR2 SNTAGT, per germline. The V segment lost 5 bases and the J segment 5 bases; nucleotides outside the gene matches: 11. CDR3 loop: CASSPSRDSHYGYTF. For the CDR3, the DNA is TGTGCCAGCAGTCCTAGCCGGGACAGTCATTATGGCTACACCTTC.

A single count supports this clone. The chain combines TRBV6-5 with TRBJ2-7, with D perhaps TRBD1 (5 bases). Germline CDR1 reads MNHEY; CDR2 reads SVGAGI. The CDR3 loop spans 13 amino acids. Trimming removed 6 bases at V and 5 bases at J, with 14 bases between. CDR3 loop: CASSRPDSHEQYF. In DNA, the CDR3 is TGTGCCAGCAGCCGGCCCGACAGCCACGAGCAGTACTTC.

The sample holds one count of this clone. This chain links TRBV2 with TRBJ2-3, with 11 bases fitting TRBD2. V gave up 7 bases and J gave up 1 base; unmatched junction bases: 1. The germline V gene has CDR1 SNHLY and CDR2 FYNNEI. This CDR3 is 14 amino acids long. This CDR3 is CASKLAGGTDTQYF. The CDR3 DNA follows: TGTGCCAGCAAACTAGCGGGGGGCACAGATACGCAGTATTTT.

In nucleotides, the CDR3 is TGTGCCAGCAGTTCCCCGGGAAGCGAGCAGTACTTC. Protein product: CASSSPGSEQYF. The chain links TRBV27 to TRBJ2-7; D might be TRBD2 (5 bases). V was clipped by 4 bases and J by 6 bases, with 10 bases between them. The CDR3 is made up of 12 amino acids. Germline V gives CDR1 MNHEY, CDR2 SMNVEV (reference sequence).

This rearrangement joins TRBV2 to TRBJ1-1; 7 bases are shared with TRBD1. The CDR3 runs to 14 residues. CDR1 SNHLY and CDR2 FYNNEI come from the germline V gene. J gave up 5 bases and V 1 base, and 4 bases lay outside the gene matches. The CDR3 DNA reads TGTGCCAGCAGTGAAGGACAGGGCTGGACTGAAGCTTTCTTT. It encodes CASSEGQGWTEAFF.

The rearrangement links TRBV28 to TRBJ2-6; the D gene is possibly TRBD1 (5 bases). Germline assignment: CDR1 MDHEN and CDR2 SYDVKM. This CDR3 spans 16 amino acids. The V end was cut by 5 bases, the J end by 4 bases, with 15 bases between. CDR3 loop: CASSASWTKGANVLTF. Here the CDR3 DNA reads TGTGCCAGCAGTGCCTCGTGGACAAAGGGGGCCAACGTCCTGACTTTC.

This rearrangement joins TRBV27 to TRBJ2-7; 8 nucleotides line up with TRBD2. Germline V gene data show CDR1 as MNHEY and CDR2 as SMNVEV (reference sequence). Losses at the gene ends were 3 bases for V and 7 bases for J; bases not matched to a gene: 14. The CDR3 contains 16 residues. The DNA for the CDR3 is TGTGCCAGCAGTTTTAGAGGACTAGCCCGCCTCGCGGAGCAGTACTTC. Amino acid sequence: CASSFRGLARLAEQYF.

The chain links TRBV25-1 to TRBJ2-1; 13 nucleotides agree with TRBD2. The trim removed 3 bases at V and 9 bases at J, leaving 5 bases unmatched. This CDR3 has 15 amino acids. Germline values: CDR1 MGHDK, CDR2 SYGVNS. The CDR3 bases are TGTGCCAGCAGTGACTTAACTAGCGGGAGGGCTGAGCAGTTCTTC. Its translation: CASSDLTSGRAEQFF.

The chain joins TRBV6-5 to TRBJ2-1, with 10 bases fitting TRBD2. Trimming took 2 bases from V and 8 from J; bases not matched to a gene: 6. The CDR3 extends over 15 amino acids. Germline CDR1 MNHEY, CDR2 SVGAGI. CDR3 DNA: TGTGCCAGCAGTTACGCTCCCGGGACTAGCGATGAGCAGTTCTTC. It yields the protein CASSYAPGTSDEQFF.

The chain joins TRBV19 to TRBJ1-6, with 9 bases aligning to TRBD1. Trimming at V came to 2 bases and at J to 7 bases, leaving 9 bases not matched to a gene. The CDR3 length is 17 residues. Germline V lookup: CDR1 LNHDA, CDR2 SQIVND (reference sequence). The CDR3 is CASSILPFGQGNSPLHF. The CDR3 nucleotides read TGTGCCAGTAGTATACTTCCATTCGGACAGGGGAATTCACCCCTCCACTTT.

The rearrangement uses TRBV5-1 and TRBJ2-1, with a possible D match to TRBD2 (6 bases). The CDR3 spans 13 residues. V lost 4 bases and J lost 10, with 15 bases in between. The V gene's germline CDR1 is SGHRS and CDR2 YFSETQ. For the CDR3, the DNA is TGCGCCAGCAGCCTGGGGGTGGGACTCGAGCAGTTCTTC. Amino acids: CASSLGVGLEQFF.

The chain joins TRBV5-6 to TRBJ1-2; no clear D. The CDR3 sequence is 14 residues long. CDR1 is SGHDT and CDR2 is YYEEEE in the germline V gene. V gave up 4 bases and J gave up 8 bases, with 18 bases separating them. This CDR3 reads CASSQTGRQRGYTF. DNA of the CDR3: TGTGCCAGCAGCCAAACGGGAAGGCAGAGGGGCTACACCTTC.

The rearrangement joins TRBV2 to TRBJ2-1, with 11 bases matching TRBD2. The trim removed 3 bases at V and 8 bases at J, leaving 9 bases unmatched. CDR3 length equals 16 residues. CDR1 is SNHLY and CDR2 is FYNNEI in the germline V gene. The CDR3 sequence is CASSDGLAGGMDEQFF. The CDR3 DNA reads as TGTGCCAGCAGTGATGGGCTAGCGGGAGGTATGGATGAGCAGTTCTTC.

CDR3 DNA: TGTGCCAGCAGTTTCAGTACAGGTGAAAAACTGTTTTTT. Its translation is CASSFSTGEKLFF. V gene TRBV28 combines with J gene TRBJ1-4; tentative D call: TRBD1 (5 bases). The CDR3 totals 13 residues. The germline V gene has CDR1 MDHEN and CDR2 SYDVKM. V gave up 3 bases and J gave up 7 bases, with 9 bases separating them.